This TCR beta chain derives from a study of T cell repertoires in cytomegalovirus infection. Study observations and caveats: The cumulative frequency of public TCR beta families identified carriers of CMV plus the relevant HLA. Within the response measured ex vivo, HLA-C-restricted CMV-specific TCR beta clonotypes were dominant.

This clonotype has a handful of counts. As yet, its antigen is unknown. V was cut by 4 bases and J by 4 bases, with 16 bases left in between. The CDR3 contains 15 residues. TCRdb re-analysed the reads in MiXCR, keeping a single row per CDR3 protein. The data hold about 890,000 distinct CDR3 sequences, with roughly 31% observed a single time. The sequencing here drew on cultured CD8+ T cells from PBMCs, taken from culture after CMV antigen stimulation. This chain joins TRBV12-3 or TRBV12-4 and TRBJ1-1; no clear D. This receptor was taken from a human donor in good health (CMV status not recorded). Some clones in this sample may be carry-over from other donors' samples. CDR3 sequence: CASSSPGFGATEAFF. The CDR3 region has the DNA TGTGCCAGCAGTTCCCCTGGCTTCGGCGCCACTGAAGCTTTCTTT.